Given below is one T cell receptor (beta chain) in context. Antigen unknown. The data derive from a study of STAT5B mutations in CD4+ large granular lymphocyte leukemia. Study-wide background: Healthy donors showed HLA-associated enrichment of the CDR3 'QG' motif. General study findings and limits: No patients shared main leukemic clonotypes, though less than 30% appeared at low frequency elsewhere. 8/27 top patient clones versus 2/35 control clones were TRBV06-family.

Profiling relied on immunoSEQ multiplex PCR, and the TCRdb table lists in-frame clones only, not all of them. Altogether tens of thousands of clones are present, around 90% being singletons, with the ten largest covering less than 3.5%. V lost 5 bases, J lost 0 bases, and 11 bases lay in between. Per germline, CDR1 LNHDA and CDR2 SQIVND (reference sequence). CDR3 length equals 16 residues. The sequencing sample was made of CD4+ T cells from blood buffy coats. The J gene is TRBJ2-6, the V gene TRBV19, with D tentatively TRBD1 (6 bases). This TCR came from a human donor in good health. The CDR3 spells CASSSHRASGANVLTF. The DNA for the CDR3 is TGTGCCAGTAGTTCCCACAGGGCCTCTGGGGCCAACGTCCTGACTTTC.